Here is one T cell receptor (delta chain) with its context. TCRdb reanalysed the RT-PCR reads via CATT. The table lists 1,500 to 2,000 delta-chain clones, roughly 45% of them singletons, with roughly 52% in the top ten. CDR1 GEAIGNYY and CDR2 EKD come from the germline V gene. J lost 0 bases, V lost 0 bases, and 19 bases had no gene match. CDR3 length: 21 amino acids. This entry is derived from a study of gamma-delta T cells after stem cell transplantation. This sequence joins TRDV2 and TRDJ1; 9 bases are a match to TRDD2. This clonotype was sampled from a human donor. It is not recorded whose cells these are; they may come from a transplant donor. What was sequenced was gamma-delta T cells. The CDR3 bases are TGTGCCTGTGACACCGTCCTTCCTACTCATGGGGGACCCCCGTACACCGATAAACTCATCTTT. Amino acids: CACDTVLPTHGGPPYTDKLIF.